A single sample is the source of the 14 T cell receptor beta chains below, sequenced in a study of cytomegalovirus exposure and HLA in healthy donors. It was with 60 Vbeta and 13 Jbeta primers that the PCR ran. Sequencing used immunoSEQ multiplex PCR; TCRdb keeps in-frame clones, though not all of them. Found here are 95,000 to 110,000 clones, about 77% of them singletons; the top ten hold approximately 10%. Sequencing was performed on PBMCs. These receptors were taken from a woman younger than 35 in good health and CMV-seropositive.

The rearrangement links TRBV5-1 to TRBJ1-1, with 9 bases identical to TRBD1. After removal of 0 bases from V and 0 bases from J, the junction contained 3 bases not matched to a gene. Germline V gene data show CDR1 as SGHRS and CDR2 as YFSETQ. The CDR3 runs 16 residues. In DNA form, the CDR3 reads TGCGCCAGCAGCTTGGTGGGACAGGGACTGAACACTGAAGCTTTCTTT. Translation: CASSLVGQGLNTEAFF.

This chain joins TRBV9 and TRBJ1-5; no clear D. Germline V gene data show CDR1 as SGDLS and CDR2 as YYNGEE. V was trimmed by 0 bases and J by 1 base, leaving 5 bases between them. The CDR3 covers 14 residues. CDR3 bases: TGTGCCAGCAGCGTAGGTGGCAGCAATCAGCCCCAGCATTTT. It encodes CASSVGGSNQPQHF.

The chain combines TRBV5-1 with TRBJ2-1; weak D call: TRBD1 (6 bases). Trimming took off 2 bases at V and 8 bases at J, with 14 bases between the two ends. This CDR3 spans 14 amino acids. Germline V CDR1 and CDR2: SGHRS, YFSETQ. The CDR3 DNA reads TGCGCCAGCAGCTTAGGCCAGGGGTCCTATGAGCAGTTCTTC. It specifies CASSLGQGSYEQFF.

This chain links TRBV30 with TRBJ1-3; 8 nucleotides match TRBD1. Per the germline V gene, CDR1 is GTSNPN and CDR2 is SVGIG (reference sequence). The CDR3 sequence is 17 residues long. Unmatched junction bases numbered 7, after V lost 0 bases and J lost 0 bases. The CDR3 protein is CAWSVLGQGISGNTIYF. The CDR3 region has the DNA TGTGCCTGGAGTGTACTCGGACAGGGAATCTCTGGAAACACCATATATTTT.

This chain uses TRBV21-1 with TRBJ2-1; no check of the table's D call, TRBD2, against the DNA was made. TRBV21-1 is listed as a pseudogene. The CDR3 spans 19 residues. CDR3 DNA sequence: TGTGCCAGCAGCAAAGCGAGGCCTAGCGGGAGTCTTTCTTACAATGAGCAGTTCTTC. The encoded protein is CASSKARPSGSLSYNEQFF.

The table lists this clone with a few counts. J is TRBJ2-1 and V is TRBV19, with 9 bases lining up with TRBD2. V shed 7 bases and J 6 bases; nucleotides not matched to a gene: 13. Germline V gene lookup returns CDR1 LNHDA and CDR2 SQIVND (reference sequence). The CDR3 consists of 16 residues. DNA of the CDR3: TGTGCCAGTACCCCCATAGCCAGCGGGGGGATCAATGAGCAGTTCTTC. It translates to CASTPIASGGINEQFF.

This clone has a single count. The chain links TRBV6-5 to TRBJ2-5; TRBD2 might be the D (6 bases). The CDR3 totals 15 residues. The V gene lost 4 bases and the J gene lost 1 base, with 13 bases spanning the gap. Germline V CDR1 and CDR2: MNHEY, SVGAGI. CDR3 loop: CASSFLAGSQETQYF. In DNA, the CDR3 is TGTGCCAGCAGTTTCCTGGCGGGGAGCCAAGAGACCCAGTACTTC.

The V call is TRBV15, the J call TRBJ2-3, with D perhaps TRBD2 (5 bases). V was trimmed by 4 bases and J by 0 bases, leaving 11 bases between them. There are 15 residues in the CDR3. The V gene's germline CDR1 is LNHNV and CDR2 YYDKDF (reference sequence). The DNA of the CDR3 is TGTGCCACCAGCAAAGAACTAGGAAGCACAGATACGCAGTATTTT. Its protein product is CATSKELGSTDTQYF.

The chain uses TRBV5-1 and TRBJ2-3, with D possibly being TRBD2 (6 bases). With 2 bases removed from V and 2 bases from J, the gap between germline ends came to 18 bases. CDR1 SGHRS and CDR2 YFSETQ come from the germline V gene. The CDR3 has 17 residues. CDR3 bases: TGCGCCAGCAGCTTTGCTCACGGGACTGCTACCACAGATACGCAGTATTTT. Residues: CASSFAHGTATTDTQYF.

V is TRBV21-1 and J is TRBJ1-2; the table's D call TRBD1 went unverified against the DNA. TRBV21-1 is marked as a pseudogene. The CDR3 covers 16 residues. The CDR3 bases are TGTGCCAGCAGCAAAGAGACAGGGGGAGGTGTCTATGGCTACACCTTC. This encodes CASSKETGGGVYGYTF.

In this sample, this clone turned up a few times. The chain is built from TRBV2 and TRBJ1-5, with 9 bases fitting TRBD1. CDR1 and CDR2 (germline): SNHLY, FYNNEI. This CDR3 comprises 15 residues. Trimming took 7 bases from V and 0 from J; bases not matched to a gene: 4. In DNA form, the CDR3 reads TGTGCCAGCAAACAGGACAGGGGTAGCAATCAGCCCCAGCATTTT. Translation gives CASKQDRGSNQPQHF. The whole variable domain, filled in from reference TRBV2 and TRBJ1-5, reads EPEVTQTPSHQVTQMGQEVILRCVPISNHLYFYWYRQILGQKVEFLVSFYNNEISEKSEIFDDQFSVERPDGSNFTLKIRSTKLEDSAMYFCASKQDRGSNQPQHFGDGTRLSIL.

The chain couples TRBV19 to TRBJ2-6; 10 bases line up with TRBD1. Unmatched junction bases numbered 7, after V lost 3 bases and J lost 2 bases. This CDR3 is 18 amino acids long. Germline V gives CDR1 LNHDA, CDR2 SQIVND (reference sequence). Here the CDR3 DNA reads TGTGCCAGTAGTATCCGACAGGGGGCAGCAGCTGGGGCCAACGTCCTGACTTTC. This codes for CASSIRQGAAAGANVLTF.

The chain links TRBV4-3 to TRBJ2-5; weak D call: TRBD1 (5 bases). With 0 bases removed from V and 1 base from J, the gap between germline ends came to 15 bases. The CDR3 loop spans 17 amino acids. Germline CDR1 LGHNA, CDR2 YSLEER. CDR3 sequence: CASSQEKAGIGQETQYF. The CDR3 DNA reads as TGCGCCAGCAGCCAAGAGAAGGCAGGGATAGGCCAAGAGACCCAGTACTTC.

On this clone: A junction end diverges from the germline sequence, so it may reflect a read error. The CDR3 region has the DNA TGTGCCACCTCAGCCCGACTAGCAGTGTTCGGGGAGCTGTTTTTT. It translates to CATSARLAVFGELFF. The rearrangement uses TRBV18 and TRBJ2-2, with 7 bases lining up with TRBD2. Germline assignment: CDR1 KGHSH and CDR2 LQKENI. The CDR3 length is 15 residues.